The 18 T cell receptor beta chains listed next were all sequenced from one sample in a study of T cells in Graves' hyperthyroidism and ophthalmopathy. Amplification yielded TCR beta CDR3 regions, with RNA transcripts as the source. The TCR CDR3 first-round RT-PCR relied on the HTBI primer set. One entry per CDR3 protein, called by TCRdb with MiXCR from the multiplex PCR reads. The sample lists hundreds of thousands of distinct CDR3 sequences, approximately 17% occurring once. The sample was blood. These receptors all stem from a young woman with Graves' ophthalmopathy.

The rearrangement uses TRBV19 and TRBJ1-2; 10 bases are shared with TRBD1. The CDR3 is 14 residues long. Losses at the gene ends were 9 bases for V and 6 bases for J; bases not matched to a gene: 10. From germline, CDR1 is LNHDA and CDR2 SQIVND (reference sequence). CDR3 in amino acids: CARGQGKKKDGYTF. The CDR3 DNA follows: TGTGCCAGGGGACAGGGGAAAAAGAAAGATGGCTACACCTTC.

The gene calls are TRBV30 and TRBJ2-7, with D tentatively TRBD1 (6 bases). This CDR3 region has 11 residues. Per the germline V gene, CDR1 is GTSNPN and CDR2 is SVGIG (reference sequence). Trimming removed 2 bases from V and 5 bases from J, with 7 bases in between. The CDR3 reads CAWSNRDEQYF. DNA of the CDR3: TGTGCCTGGAGTAACAGGGACGAGCAGTACTTC.

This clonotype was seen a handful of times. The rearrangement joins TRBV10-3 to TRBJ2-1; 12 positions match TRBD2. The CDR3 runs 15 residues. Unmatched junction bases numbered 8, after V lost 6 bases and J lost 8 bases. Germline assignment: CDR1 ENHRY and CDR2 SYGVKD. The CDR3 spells CAIRALAGGQDEQFF. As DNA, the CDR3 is TGTGCCATCAGAGCCCTAGCGGGAGGGCAGGATGAGCAGTTCTTC.

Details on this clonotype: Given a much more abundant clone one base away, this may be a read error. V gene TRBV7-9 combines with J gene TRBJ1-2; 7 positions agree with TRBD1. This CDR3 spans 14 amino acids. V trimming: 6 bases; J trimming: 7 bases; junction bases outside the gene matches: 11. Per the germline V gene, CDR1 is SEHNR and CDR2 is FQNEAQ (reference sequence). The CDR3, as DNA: TGTGCCAGCAGACCCCCAGACAGGGATCCTGGCTACACCTTC. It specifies CASRPPDRDPGYTF.

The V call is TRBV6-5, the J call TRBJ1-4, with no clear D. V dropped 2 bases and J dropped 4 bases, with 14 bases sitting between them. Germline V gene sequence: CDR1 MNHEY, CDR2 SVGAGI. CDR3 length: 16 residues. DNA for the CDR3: TGTGCCAGCAGTTACACCACGGTCGGTGTTAATGAAAAACTGTTTTTT. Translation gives CASSYTTVGVNEKLFF.

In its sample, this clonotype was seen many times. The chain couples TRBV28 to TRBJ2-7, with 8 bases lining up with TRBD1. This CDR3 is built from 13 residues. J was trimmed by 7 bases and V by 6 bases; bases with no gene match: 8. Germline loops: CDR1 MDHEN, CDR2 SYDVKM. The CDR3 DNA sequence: TGTGCCAGCAGCGGCAGGGGGCGAGGGGAGCAGTACTTC. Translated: CASSGRGRGEQYF.

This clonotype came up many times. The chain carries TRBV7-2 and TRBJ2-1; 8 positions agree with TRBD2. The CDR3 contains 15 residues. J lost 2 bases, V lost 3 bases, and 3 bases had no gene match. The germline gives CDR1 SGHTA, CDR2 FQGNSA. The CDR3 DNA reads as TGTGCCAGCAGCTTGACTAGCGATACCTACAATGAGCAGTTCTTC. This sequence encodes CASSLTSDTYNEQFF.

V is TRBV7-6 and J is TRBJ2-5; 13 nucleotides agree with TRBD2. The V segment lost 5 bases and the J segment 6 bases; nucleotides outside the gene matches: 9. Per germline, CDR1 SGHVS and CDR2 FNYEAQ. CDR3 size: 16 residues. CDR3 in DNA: TGTGCCAGCAGCCCGAGGACTAGCGGGAGTCCAAAGACCCAGTACTTC. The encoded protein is CASSPRTSGSPKTQYF.

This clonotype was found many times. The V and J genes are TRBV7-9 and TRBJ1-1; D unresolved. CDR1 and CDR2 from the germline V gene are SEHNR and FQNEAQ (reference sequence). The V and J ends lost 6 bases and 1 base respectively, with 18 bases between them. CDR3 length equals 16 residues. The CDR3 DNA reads TGTGCCAGCAGTTTTCATTTTCTGGCCCCGAACACTGAAGCTTTCTTT. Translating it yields CASSFHFLAPNTEAFF.

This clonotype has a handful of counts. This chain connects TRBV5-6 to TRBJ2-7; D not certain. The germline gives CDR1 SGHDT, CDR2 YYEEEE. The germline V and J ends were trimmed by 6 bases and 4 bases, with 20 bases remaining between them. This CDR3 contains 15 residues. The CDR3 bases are TGTGCCAGCAACAAATTTCCGGCCACCACATACGAGCAGTACTTC. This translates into CASNKFPATTYEQYF.

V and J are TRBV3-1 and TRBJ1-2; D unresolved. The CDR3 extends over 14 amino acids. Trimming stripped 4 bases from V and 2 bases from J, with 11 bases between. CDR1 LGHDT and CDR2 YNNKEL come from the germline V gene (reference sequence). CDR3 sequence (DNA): TGTGCCAGCAGCCGGTCCGTACGGAACTATGGCTACACCTTC. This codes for CASSRSVRNYGYTF.

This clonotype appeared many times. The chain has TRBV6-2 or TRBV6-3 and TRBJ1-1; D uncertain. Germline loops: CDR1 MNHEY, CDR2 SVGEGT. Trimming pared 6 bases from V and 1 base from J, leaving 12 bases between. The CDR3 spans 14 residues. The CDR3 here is CASSHADGNTEAFF. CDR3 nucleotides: TGTGCCAGCAGCCACGCGGACGGGAACACTGAAGCTTTCTTT.

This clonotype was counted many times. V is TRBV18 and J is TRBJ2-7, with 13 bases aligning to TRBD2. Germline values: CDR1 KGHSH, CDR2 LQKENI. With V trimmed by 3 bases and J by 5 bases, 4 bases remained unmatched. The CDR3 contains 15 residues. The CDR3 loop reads CASSPGLAGRDEQYF. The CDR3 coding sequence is TGTGCCAGCTCACCGGGACTAGCGGGGCGCGACGAGCAGTACTTC.

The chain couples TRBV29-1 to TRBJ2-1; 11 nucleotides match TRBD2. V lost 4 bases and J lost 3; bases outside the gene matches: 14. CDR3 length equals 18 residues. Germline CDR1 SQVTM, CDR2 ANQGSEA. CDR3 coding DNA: TGCAGCGTTGCAGGCGTATTAGCGGGAGGGCCCGGCTACAATGAGCAGTTCTTC. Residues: CSVAGVLAGGPGYNEQFF.

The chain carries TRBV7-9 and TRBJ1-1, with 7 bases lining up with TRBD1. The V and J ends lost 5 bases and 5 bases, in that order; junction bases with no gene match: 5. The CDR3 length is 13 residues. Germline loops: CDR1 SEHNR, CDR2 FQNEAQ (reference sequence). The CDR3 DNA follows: TGTGCCAGCAGCCCGGCAGGGGGTACTGAAGCTTTCTTT. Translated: CASSPAGGTEAFF. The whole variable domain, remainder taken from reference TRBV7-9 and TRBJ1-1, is DTGVSQNPRHKITKRGQNVTFRCDPISEHNRLYWYRQTLGQGPEFLTYFQNEAQLEKSRLLSDRFSAERPKGSFSTLEIQRTEQGDSAMYLCASSPAGGTEAFFGQGTRLTVV.

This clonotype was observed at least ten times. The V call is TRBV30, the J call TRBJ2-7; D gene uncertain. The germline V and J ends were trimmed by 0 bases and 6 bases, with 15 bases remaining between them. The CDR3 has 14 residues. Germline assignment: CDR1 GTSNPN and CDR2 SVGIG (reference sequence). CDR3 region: CAWSVSTTPGEQYF. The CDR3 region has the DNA TGTGCCTGGAGTGTGAGCACAACCCCCGGCGAGCAGTACTTC.

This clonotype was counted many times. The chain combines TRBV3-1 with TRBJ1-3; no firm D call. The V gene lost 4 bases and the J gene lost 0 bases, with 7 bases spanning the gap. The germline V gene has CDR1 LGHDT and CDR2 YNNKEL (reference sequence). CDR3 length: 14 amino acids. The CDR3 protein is CASSLQHSGNTIYF. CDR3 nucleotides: TGTGCCAGCAGCCTCCAGCACTCTGGAAACACCATATATTTT.

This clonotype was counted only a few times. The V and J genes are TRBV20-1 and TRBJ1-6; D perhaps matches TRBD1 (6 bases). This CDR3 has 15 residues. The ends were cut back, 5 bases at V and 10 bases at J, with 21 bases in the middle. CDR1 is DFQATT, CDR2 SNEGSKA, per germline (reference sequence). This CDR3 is CSAGGWGRGESPLHF. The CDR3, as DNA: TGCAGTGCTGGGGGGTGGGGGCGTGGGGAGTCACCCCTCCACTTT.